A single sample is the source of the 20 T cell receptor beta chains below, sequenced in a study of breast tumors, draining lymph nodes, adjacent tissues. Axillary draining lymph nodes of breast cancer patients supplied the node samples. Each CDR3 protein gets one entry after TCRdb re-called the multiplex PCR reads with MiXCR. This table has under 250,000 distinct CDR3 sequences, 32% appearing once. The source material was axillary lymph node tissue. The origin of the receptors is a female donor with breast cancer. Some clones in this sample may be carry-over from other donors' samples.

Ten or more counts support this clonotype. V is TRBV7-8 and J is TRBJ2-7, with 9 bases matching TRBD1. The germline V gene has CDR1 SGHVS and CDR2 FQNEAQ. V lost 5 bases, J lost 4 bases, and 12 bases stayed unmatched. This CDR3 is 16 amino acids long. The CDR3 spells CASSPVTGGGDYEQYF. As DNA, the CDR3 is TGTGCCAGCAGCCCCGTGACAGGGGGTGGTGATTACGAGCAGTACTTC.

This clonotype was counted many times. The chain carries TRBV10-3 and TRBJ2-3; weak D call: TRBD2 (5 bases). Germline V gene data show CDR1 as ENHRY and CDR2 as SYGVKD. CDR3 size: 14 residues. V lost 1 base to trimming and J lost 8 bases, with 13 bases between them. The CDR3 nucleotides read TGTGCCATCAGTGAGTTTAGTAAGGAGGTTACGCAGTATTTT. Residues: CAISEFSKEVTQYF.

In its sample, this clonotype was seen many times. The CDR3 nucleotides are TGTGCCAGTAGTACAACGGGACTTCCGGACACCATATATTTT. Protein: CASSTTGLPDTIYF. The chain joins TRBV19 to TRBJ1-3; maybe TRBD1 (5 bases). Germline loops: CDR1 LNHDA, CDR2 SQIVND (reference sequence). The V and J ends lost 4 bases and 8 bases respectively, with 15 bases between them. The CDR3 is 14 amino acids. Full variable domain (rest looked up from reference TRBV19 and TRBJ1-3): DGGITQSPKYLFRKEGQNVTLSCEQNLNHDAMYWYRQDPGQGLRLIYYSQIVNDFQKGDIAEGYSVSREKKESFPLTVTSAQKNPTAFYLCASSTTGLPDTIYFGEGSWLTVV.

This clonotype was counted ten times or more. The J gene is TRBJ2-5, the V gene TRBV28; weak D call: TRBD1 (6 bases). Germline V CDR1 and CDR2: MDHEN, SYDVKM. The CDR3 is 15 residues long. With 1 base removed from V and 2 bases from J, the gap between germline ends came to 11 bases. CDR3 in DNA: TGTGCCAGCAGTTTATACAGGGTGGGTCAAGAGACCCAGTACTTC. Residues: CASSLYRVGQETQYF.

This clonotype was counted between two and nine times. V is TRBV20-1 and J is TRBJ1-1; D is possibly TRBD1 (5 bases). Germline loops: CDR1 DFQATT, CDR2 SNEGSKA (reference sequence). The V gene lost 5 bases and the J gene lost 4 bases, with 17 bases spanning the gap. The CDR3 has 14 amino acids. This CDR3 is CSAPTSAGTTEAFF. The CDR3 nucleotides are TGCAGTGCTCCCACATCGGCGGGGACCACTGAAGCTTTCTTT.

This clonotype was found many times. The chain uses TRBV2 and TRBJ2-5; TRBD2 agrees at 7 bases. Losses at the gene ends were 6 bases for V and 5 bases for J; bases not matched to a gene: 12. CDR3 length: 15 amino acids. Per germline, CDR1 SNHLY and CDR2 FYNNEI. CDR3 sequence (DNA): TGTGCCAGCAGCCTAGCTCGCGGGAGAGGGGAGACCCAGTACTTC. It encodes CASSLARGRGETQYF.

This clonotype was picked up a small number of times. A much larger clone is a single base away; this may be a read error. The chain has TRBV6-5 and TRBJ2-7, with 11 bases lining up with TRBD2. The CDR3 consists of 16 residues. Germline assignment: CDR1 MNHEY and CDR2 SVGAGI. Trimming took 5 bases from V and 4 from J; bases not matched to a gene: 10. The CDR3: CASSQAASGRTYEQYF. The CDR3, as DNA: TGTGCCAGCAGTCAGGCGGCTAGCGGGAGGACTTACGAGCAGTACTTC.

Ten or more counts support this clonotype. This chain links TRBV12-3 or TRBV12-4 with TRBJ2-2, with D unresolved. V gave up 4 bases and J gave up 0 bases, with 9 bases separating them. This CDR3 is 15 amino acids long. The CDR3: CASSSILPNTGELFF. CDR3 DNA: TGTGCCAGCAGTTCTATACTTCCGAACACCGGGGAGCTGTTTTTT.

This clonotype occurred many times. This chain connects TRBV14 to TRBJ1-5; no reliable D call. CDR1 is SGHDN and CDR2 is FVKESK in the germline V gene. Trimming stripped 4 bases from V and 7 bases from J, with 11 bases between. The CDR3 extends over 13 amino acids. As DNA, the CDR3 is TGTGCCAGCAGCCTACGATTCGGGCAGCCCCAGCATTTT. Translated, it gives CASSLRFGQPQHF.

This clonotype was detected ten times or more. The gene calls are TRBV6-6 and TRBJ1-2, with D perhaps matching TRBD1 (6 bases). The CDR3 is made up of 17 amino acids. V dropped 4 bases and J dropped 2 bases, with 20 bases sitting between them. Per the germline V gene, CDR1 is MNHNY and CDR2 is SVGAGI (reference sequence). CDR3 residues: CASSLVEGGRSNYGYTF. CDR3 nucleotide sequence: TGTGCCAGCAGTTTGGTCGAGGGGGGGCGTTCAAACTATGGCTACACCTTC.

This clonotype was recorded at least ten times. The CDR3 reads CASSAGSVSTDTQYF. DNA for the CDR3: TGTGCCAGTAGCGCAGGGAGCGTCAGCACAGATACGCAGTATTTT. This chain links TRBV19 with TRBJ2-3, with D perhaps being TRBD1 or TRBD2 (5 bases each). The CDR3 contains 15 residues. Germline assignment: CDR1 LNHDA and CDR2 SQIVND (reference sequence). The V end was cut by 6 bases, the J end by 0 bases, with 13 bases between.

This chain connects TRBV24-1 to TRBJ1-3, with D possibly being TRBD1 (5 bases). Germline V gene data show CDR1 as KGHDR and CDR2 as SFDVKD. The CDR3 is 13 amino acids. In DNA form, the CDR3 reads TGTGCTACCCAAAGGGGCGGCGGAAACACCATATATTTT. Translated: CATQRGGGNTIYF.

This clonotype was observed a single time. V and J are TRBV9 and TRBJ2-3; D not resolved. Deletions cut 4 bases from V and 6 bases from J, with 12 bases between. The CDR3 runs 13 residues. The V gene's germline CDR1 is SGDLS and CDR2 YYNGEE. This CDR3 reads CASSPGRRDTQYF. The CDR3 DNA sequence: TGTGCCAGCAGCCCAGGACGGCGGGATACGCAGTATTTT.

The chain is built from TRBV6-5 and TRBJ1-6, with 8 bases aligning to TRBD1. The CDR3 covers 16 residues. V was clipped by 5 bases and J by 2 bases; unmatched bases: 5. From germline, CDR1 is MNHEY and CDR2 SVGAGI. CDR3 DNA sequence: TGTGCCAGCAGTCAGCCAGGGGGCCCCTATAATTCACCCCTCCACTTT. This gives the protein CASSQPGGPYNSPLHF.

The chain is built from TRBV20-1 and TRBJ2-3, with TRBD2 identical over 12 bases. The CDR3 is 13 residues long. The V gene end was trimmed by 2 bases and the J gene end by 6 bases; junction bases not matched to a gene: 0. Germline V gene lookup returns CDR1 DFQATT and CDR2 SNEGSKA (reference sequence). CDR3 loop: CSARTSGRDTQYF. The CDR3 DNA follows: TGCAGTGCTAGAACTAGCGGGAGGGATACGCAGTATTTT.

This clonotype was counted many times. V is TRBV11-3 and J is TRBJ2-2, with D possibly TRBD2 on 5 matching bases. V lost 7 bases to trimming and J lost 1 base, with 13 bases between them. CDR3 size: 15 residues. CDR1 SGHNT and CDR2 YENEEA come from the germline V gene. CDR3 in amino acids: CASTQTAGNTGELFF. DNA for the CDR3: TGTGCCAGCACACAAACCGCGGGGAACACCGGGGAGCTGTTTTTT. The full variable domain, with the rest looked up from reference TRBV11-3 and TRBJ2-2, is EAGVVQSPRYKIIEKKQPVAFWCNPISGHNTLYWYLQNLGQGPELLIRYENEEAVDDSQLPKDRFSAERLKGVDSTLKIQPAELGDSAVYLCASTQTAGNTGELFFGEGSRLTVL.

There are many counts of this clonotype. The chain couples TRBV20-1 to TRBJ2-1; D is unclear. With 5 bases removed from V and 7 bases from J, the gap between germline ends came to 15 bases. This CDR3 comprises 13 residues. Germline-derived CDR1 and CDR2 are DFQATT and SNEGSKA (reference sequence). The CDR3 region has the DNA TGCAGTGCTGTAATCCCGCCAGTGAATGAGCAGTTCTTC. Residues: CSAVIPPVNEQFF.

This clonotype was seen ten or more times. V usage is TRBV15 and J usage is TRBJ1-6; D remains ambiguous. The CDR3 has 15 amino acids. The germline V and J ends were trimmed by 0 bases and 8 bases, with 11 bases remaining between them. Germline assignment: CDR1 LNHNV and CDR2 YYDKDF (reference sequence). In nucleotides, the CDR3 is TGTGCCACCAGCAGAGAAACGGGGAGGTATTCACCCCTCCACTTT. Its translation: CATSRETGRYSPLHF. Complete variable domain (other parts from reference TRBV15 and TRBJ1-6): DAMVIQNPRYQVTQFGKPVTLSCSQTLNHNVMYWYQQKSSQAPKLLFHYYDKDFNNEADTPDNFQSRRPNTSFCFLDIRSPGLGDTAMYLCATSRETGRYSPLHFGNGTRLTVT.

The chain combines TRBV12-3 or TRBV12-4 with TRBJ1-1; possibly TRBD1 for D (5 bases). This CDR3 comprises 13 residues. Trimming left V 7 bases short and J 4 bases short, with 13 bases between. The CDR3 nucleotides read TGTGCCAGCAACCGACAGTACCTCACTGAAGCTTTCTTT. Residues: CASNRQYLTEAFF.

This clonotype was counted many times. This sequence joins TRBV7-6 and TRBJ1-4; D unresolved. V gave up 0 bases and J gave up 8 bases, with 10 bases separating them. The CDR3 has 14 residues. Germline V lookup: CDR1 SGHVS, CDR2 FNYEAQ. In DNA form, the CDR3 reads TGTGCCAGCAGCTTAGCGGTCACACACGAAAAACTGTTTTTT. Protein product: CASSLAVTHEKLFF.